Following are 14 T cell receptor beta chains from one sample sequenced in a study of T cell repertoires in ileal Crohn's disease (dated 2019 in TCRdb). Libraries were constructed by the immunoSEQ multiplex PCR assay. What TCRdb holds here is the immuneACCESS table cut down to in-frame rearrangements. Part of the clones is not present; checked against another copy, under half of the missing clones reflect an unresolved V gene, and the others are unexplained. The sample includes approximately 3,800 clones, with around 85% observed a single time. The ten biggest clones cover more than 6.5% of the sample. Sequenced material: ileal tissue. The receptors come from an adult with Crohn's disease.

The chain couples TRBV28 to TRBJ2-2, with D maybe TRBD1 (5 bases). The CDR3 loop spans 12 amino acids. Trimming left V 1 base short and J 13 bases short, with 10 bases between. The germline V gene encodes CDR1 MDHEN and CDR2 SYDVKM. The CDR3 DNA is TGTGCCAGCAGTTTATACAGGTTCGGGCTGTTTTTT. Protein product: CASSLYRFGLFF.

This chain uses TRBV10-3 with TRBJ1-6, with TRBD1 as a possible D gene (5 bases). Trimming removed 2 bases from V and 8 bases from J, with 10 bases in between. CDR1 is ENHRY, CDR2 SYGVKD, per germline. This CDR3 is built from 14 residues. Written as DNA, the CDR3 is TGTGCCATCAGTGAGGACAGCGAGTATTCACCCCTCCACTTT. The encoded protein is CAISEDSEYSPLHF.

The rearrangement uses TRBV6-1 and TRBJ1-1; weak D call: TRBD1 (5 bases). Germline lookup yields CDR1 MNHNS and CDR2 SASEGT. Deletions cut 4 bases from V and 5 bases from J, with 14 bases between. The CDR3 is 14 residues long. The CDR3 reads CASSGPWGGTEAFF. In DNA, the CDR3 is TGTGCCAGCAGTGGACCGTGGGGGGGAACTGAAGCTTTCTTT.

This clone has only one observation. The same CDR3 can be traced to other DNA sequences in this sample. The chain combines TRBV6-1 with TRBJ1-1; 8 positions agree with TRBD1. J was trimmed by 5 bases and V by 6 bases; bases with no gene match: 8. The CDR3 extends over 14 amino acids. CDR1 is MNHNS, CDR2 SASEGT, per germline. In DNA form, the CDR3 reads TGTGCCAGCAGAGGAGGACAGGGAATGACTGAAGCTTTCTTT. Protein product: CASRGGQGMTEAFF.

This chain joins TRBV9 and TRBJ1-1; 8 nucleotides match TRBD1. CDR3 length: 13 amino acids. Germline V gene lookup returns CDR1 SGDLS and CDR2 YYNGEE. V shed 4 bases and J 6 bases; nucleotides not matched to a gene: 5. As DNA, the CDR3 is TGTGCCAGCAGCTCCAGACAGGGGTCTGAAGCTTTCTTT. Translating it yields CASSSRQGSEAFF.

The chain links TRBV30 to TRBJ1-6; possibly TRBD1 for D (5 bases). Looked up from germline, CDR1 is GTSNPN and CDR2 is SVGIG (reference sequence). Between the trimmed V and J ends, which lost 2 bases and 9 bases, there was a span of 11 bases. The CDR3 extends over 13 amino acids. As DNA, the CDR3 is TGTGCCTGGAGTAGGCAGGGAAGTTCACCCCTCCACTTT. This gives the protein CAWSRQGSSPLHF.

The chain carries TRBV5-6 and TRBJ2-1, with 7 bases matching TRBD1. In germline, CDR1 is SGHDT, CDR2 YYEEEE. V lost 0 bases and J lost 4; bases outside the gene matches: 4. The CDR3 totals 15 residues. As DNA, the CDR3 is TGTGCCAGCAGCTTGGGAGACAGGGCGTACAATGAGCAGTTCTTC. Translating gives CASSLGDRAYNEQFF.

The chain links TRBV2 to TRBJ1-6, with 7 bases matching TRBD1. The CDR3 spans 15 residues. After removal of 6 bases from V and 6 bases from J, the junction contained 8 bases not matched to a gene. Looked up from germline, CDR1 is SNHLY and CDR2 is FYNNEI. The CDR3 reads CASSSPTGANSPLHF. In DNA, the CDR3 is TGTGCCAGCAGCAGCCCTACAGGGGCTAATTCACCCCTCCACTTT.

The count of this clone is one. The chain has TRBV18 and TRBJ1-3, with D possibly matching TRBD1 (6 bases). The CDR3 is 17 amino acids. The V end lost 1 base, the J end lost 6 bases, and 19 bases lay between the germline ends. Germline V CDR1 and CDR2: KGHSH, LQKENI. CDR3 sequence (DNA): TGTGCCAGCTCACCACTGGGACAAAGCCTCGAATCAAACACCATATATTTT. This codes for CASSPLGQSLESNTIYF.

This chain connects TRBV19 to TRBJ2-2; possibly TRBD1 for D (5 bases). Germline CDR1 reads LNHDA; CDR2 reads SQIVND (reference sequence). V was pared by 2 bases and J by 2 bases, with 9 bases between. This CDR3 has 15 amino acids. In DNA form, the CDR3 reads TGTGCCAGTAGTATAAGGACAAGAAACACCGGGGAGCTGTTTTTT. It specifies CASSIRTRNTGELFF. Based on the CDR3 plus reference TRBV19 and TRBJ2-2, the full variable domain is DGGITQSPKYLFRKEGQNVTLSCEQNLNHDAMYWYRQDPGQGLRLIYYSQIVNDFQKGDIAEGYSVSREKKESFPLTVTSAQKNPTAFYLCASSIRTRNTGELFFGEGSRLTVL.

This clone has only a few counts. The V and J genes are TRBV7-9 and TRBJ1-2; 8 bases agree with TRBD1. The CDR3 consists of 15 residues. V dropped 5 bases and J dropped 8; count of bases not matched to a gene: 13. Germline V gives CDR1 SEHNR, CDR2 FQNEAQ (reference sequence). CDR3 loop: CASSQGAGGGAGYTF. In DNA form, the CDR3 reads TGTGCCAGCAGCCAGGGGGCCGGCGGTGGAGCGGGCTACACCTTC.

This chain uses TRBV11-2 with TRBJ2-1, with 8 positions matching TRBD1. CDR3 size: 16 residues. V gave up 5 bases and J gave up 5 bases; unmatched junction bases: 11. Germline V lookup: CDR1 SGHAT, CDR2 FQNNGV. The CDR3 region is CASSTRTGTAHNEQFF. The DNA of the CDR3 is TGTGCCAGCAGCACTCGGACAGGGACCGCACACAATGAGCAGTTCTTC.

This chain links TRBV19 with TRBJ2-7; 9 bases agree with TRBD1. The ends lost 5 bases at V and 2 bases at J; junction bases unmatched: 7. Looked up from germline, CDR1 is LNHDA and CDR2 is SQIVND (reference sequence). The CDR3 loop spans 15 amino acids. CDR3 residues: CASSPGQGRPYEQYF. DNA for the CDR3: TGTGCCAGTAGTCCCGGACAGGGGAGACCCTACGAGCAGTACTTC.

V gene TRBV18 combines with J gene TRBJ1-6; 8 nucleotides match TRBD1. The CDR3 loop spans 19 amino acids. The V segment lost 2 bases and the J segment 7 bases; nucleotides outside the gene matches: 16. Germline V lookup: CDR1 KGHSH, CDR2 LQKENI. Here the CDR3 reads CASSPTGTGGPYRNSPLHF. The CDR3 nucleotides read TGTGCCAGCTCACCAACCGGGACAGGCGGCCCATATAGAAATTCACCCCTCCACTTT.